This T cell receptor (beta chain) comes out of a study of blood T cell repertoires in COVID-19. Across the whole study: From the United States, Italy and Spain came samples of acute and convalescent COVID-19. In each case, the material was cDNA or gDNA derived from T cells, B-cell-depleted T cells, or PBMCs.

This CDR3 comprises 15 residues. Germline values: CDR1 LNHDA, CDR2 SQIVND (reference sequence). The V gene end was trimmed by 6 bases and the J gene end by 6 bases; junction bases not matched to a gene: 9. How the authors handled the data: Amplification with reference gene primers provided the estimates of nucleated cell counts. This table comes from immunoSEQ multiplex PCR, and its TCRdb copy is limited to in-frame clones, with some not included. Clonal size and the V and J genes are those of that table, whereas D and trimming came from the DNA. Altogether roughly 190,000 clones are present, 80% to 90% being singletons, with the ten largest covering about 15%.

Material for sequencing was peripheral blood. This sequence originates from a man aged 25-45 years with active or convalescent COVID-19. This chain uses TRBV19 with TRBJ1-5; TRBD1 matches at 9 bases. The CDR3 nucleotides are TGTGCCAGTAGCCTACAGGGGGCCAGCGGTCAGCCCCAGCATTTT. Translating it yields CASSLQGASGQPQHF.